This T cell receptor beta chain originates from a study of T cell changes during pregnancy in multiple sclerosis. The assay was immunoSEQ multiplex PCR, and TCRdb's table has in-frame clones only and misses some. The table includes tens of thousands of clones, about 92% detected once. Details on this clone: This CDR3 is also generated by other DNA sequences in the sample.

Germline V gene data show CDR1 as LNHDA and CDR2 as SQIVND (reference sequence). This CDR3 region has 14 residues. The germline V and J ends were trimmed by 1 base and 2 bases, with 8 bases remaining between them. This sequence joins TRBV19 and TRBJ1-1, with D unresolved. The receptor was isolated from a female donor with multiple sclerosis, enrolled in a pregnancy study. The sample was peripheral blood, taken in the second trimester of pregnancy. The CDR3 loop is CASSIAQKNTEAFF. The CDR3 nucleotides are TGTGCCAGTAGTATAGCACAGAAAAACACTGAAGCTTTCTTT.